The entry that follows covers one T cell receptor (beta chain) sequence. These data are taken from a study of control samples from healthy donors and cancer patients. Losses at the gene ends were 4 bases for V and 7 bases for J; bases not matched to a gene: 5. The CDR3 is 14 residues long. The V gene's germline CDR1 is SGHDT and CDR2 YYEEEE. Assay: immunoSEQ multiplex PCR; the TCRdb copy retains only in-frame clones and omits some. The table has about 150,000 clones, about 90% seen once. This clonotype was sampled from a young man in good health. Input material: blood. The genes are TRBV5-6 and TRBJ2-1; TRBD2 aligns across 10 bases. CDR3 in amino acids: CASSESGGANEQFF. In DNA form, the CDR3 reads TGTGCCAGCAGCGAGAGCGGGGGGGCGAATGAGCAGTTCTTC.